This T cell receptor beta chain appears in the sequencing data of a study of T cells in localized non-small cell lung cancer. Broader study findings: Longer overall survival was linked to higher blood T cell density. Adjacent lung exhibited a median of 57 among the 100 most abundant tumor clones. T cell clonality was highest in uninvolved adjacent lung, above tumor.

TCRdb's copy holds only in-frame clones and misses some; the assay was immunoSEQ multiplex PCR. The sample yields 60,000 to 75,000 clones, 81% seen once. Looked up from germline, CDR1 is SGHNT and CDR2 is YYREEE (reference sequence). This CDR3 has 17 amino acids. The V gene end was trimmed by 5 bases and the J gene end by 4 bases; junction bases not matched to a gene: 11. A word on this clone: What it binds is not known.

This chain connects TRBV5-4 to TRBJ2-2; 10 bases agree with TRBD1. Sequences were derived from PBMCs, sampled before any cancer treatment. The TCR comes from a man aged 40-75 years with stage II lung adenocarcinoma. This CDR3 reads CASRRTSGTGVTGELFF. The CDR3 DNA reads TGTGCCAGCAGGCGTACTTCCGGGACAGGGGTCACCGGGGAGCTGTTTTTT.